These T cell receptor beta chains were read from a single sample in a study of T cells in Graves' hyperthyroidism and ophthalmopathy. TCRdb analysed the multiplex PCR reads with MiXCR anew, one entry per CDR3 protein. The table records fewer than 650,000 distinct CDR3 sequences, about 15% of them present only once. The sequenced material came from blood. The receptors were gathered from a woman in her forties with Graves' ophthalmopathy. CDR3s include the opening cysteine and the closing phenylalanine or tryptophan. A D gene is named only where the DNA matches it firmly. Not all rows give a size; the values are once, few, many and, for expanded clones, a class.

clone size: many
V gene: TRBV28
D gene: -
J gene: TRBJ1-5
CDR3 DNA: TGTGCCAGCAGTTTTGTGGGTGTGGGCAATCAGCCCCAGCATTTT
CDR3 protein: CASSFVGVGNQPQHF

clone size: many
V gene: TRBV15
D gene: -
J gene: TRBJ2-5
CDR3 DNA: TGTGCCACCAGCAGAGGAGGGTCGGAGACCCAGTACTTC
CDR3 protein: CATSRGGSETQYF

clone size: many
V gene: TRBV6-5
D gene: -
J gene: TRBJ2-6
CDR3 DNA: TGTGCCAGCAGTTTTAGCTCTGGGGCCAACGTCCTGACTTTC
CDR3 protein: CASSFSSGANVLTF

clone size: -
V gene: TRBV12-3/TRBV12-4
D gene: TRBD1
J gene: TRBJ2-7
CDR3 DNA: TGTGCCAGCAGTTCCATTTTACGGGACAGGGGGGACGAGCAGTACTTC
CDR3 protein: CASSSILRDRGDEQYF

clone size: many
V gene: TRBV20-1
D gene: -
J gene: TRBJ2-2
CDR3 DNA: TGCAGTGTTTTCCGGGGAACGAACACCGGGGAGCTGTTTTTT
CDR3 protein: CSVFRGTNTGELFF

clone size: many
V gene: TRBV29-1
D gene: -
J gene: TRBJ2-7
CDR3 DNA: TGCAGCGTTGAAGATGCGGAATACGAGCAGTACTTC
CDR3 protein: CSVEDAEYEQYF

clone size: many
V gene: TRBV6-2/TRBV6-3
D gene: -
J gene: TRBJ2-3
CDR3 DNA: TGTGCCAGCAGTTACTCGAAACTCGCGGCGCAAGATACGCAGTATTTT
CDR3 protein: CASSYSKLAAQDTQYF

clone size: many
V gene: TRBV7-8
D gene: -
J gene: TRBJ2-3
CDR3 DNA: TGTGCCAGCGGCGGGCGGGATACGCAGTATTTT
CDR3 protein: CASGGRDTQYF

clone size: -
V gene: TRBV20-1
D gene: TRBD2
J gene: TRBJ2-5
CDR3 DNA: TGCAGTGCTTTACTAGCGGGAGAGACCCAGTACTTC
CDR3 protein: CSALLAGETQYF

clone size: many
V gene: TRBV20-1
D gene: TRBD2
J gene: TRBJ2-7
CDR3 DNA: TGCAGTGCTTTTACCGGGACTAGCGGGGACGAGCAGTACTTC
CDR3 protein: CSAFTGTSGDEQYF

clone size: many
V gene: TRBV20-1
D gene: -
J gene: TRBJ2-2
CDR3 DNA: TGCAGTGCTTCCGACATATTGACCGGGGAGCTGTTTTTT
CDR3 protein: CSASDILTGELFF

clone size: many
V gene: TRBV6-2/TRBV6-3
D gene: -
J gene: TRBJ1-1
CDR3 DNA: TGTGCCAGCAGTTACGGAGGGTCCGCTGAAGCTTTCTTT
CDR3 protein: CASSYGGSAEAFF

clone size: few
V gene: TRBV19
D gene: -
J gene: TRBJ2-2
CDR3 DNA: TGTGCCAGTAGTCCACGGGCAGACGCCGGGGAGCTGTTTTTT
CDR3 protein: CASSPRADAGELFF

clone size: many
V gene: TRBV4-3
D gene: TRBD2
J gene: TRBJ2-2
CDR3 DNA: TGCGCCAGCAGCCACCATACTGGACTAGCGGCCTACACCGGGGAGCTGTTTTTT
CDR3 protein: CASSHHTGLAAYTGELFF

clone size: many
V gene: TRBV12-3/TRBV12-4
D gene: -
J gene: TRBJ2-7
CDR3 DNA: TGTGCCAGCAGTTTAGGGGAGGGGGCCTACGAGCAGTACTTC
CDR3 protein: CASSLGEGAYEQYF

clone size: -
V gene: TRBV6-1
D gene: -
J gene: TRBJ1-1
CDR3 DNA: TGTGCCAGTTCGTTAGACAACCTCTGGACTGAAGCTTTCTTT
CDR3 protein: CASSLDNLWTEAFF

clone size: -
V gene: TRBV4-2
D gene: TRBD2
J gene: TRBJ2-7
CDR3 DNA: TGTGCCAGCAGCCAAGTGGGGACTAGCGGGACTTACGAGCAGTACTTC
CDR3 protein: CASSQVGTSGTYEQYF

clone size: many
V gene: TRBV28
D gene: -
J gene: TRBJ1-1
CDR3 DNA: TGTGCCAGCAGTTTATACGTCCCAAACACTGAAGCTTTCTTT
CDR3 protein: CASSLYVPNTEAFF

clone size: many
V gene: TRBV7-2
D gene: TRBD2
J gene: TRBJ2-5
CDR3 DNA: TGTGCCTCGGCGGGTAGCGGGGTCCAAGAGACCCAGTACTTC
CDR3 protein: CASAGSGVQETQYF

clone size: -
V gene: TRBV6-1
D gene: -
J gene: TRBJ1-1
CDR3 DNA: TGTGCCAGCAGTCCCCAGACAGGTCTGAACACTGAAGCTTTCTTT
CDR3 protein: CASSPQTGLNTEAFF

clone size: -
V gene: TRBV11-3
D gene: -
J gene: TRBJ2-7
CDR3 DNA: TGTGCCAGCAGCTTAGGCGGGCTAAGCGAGCAGTACTTC
CDR3 protein: CASSLGGLSEQYF

clone size: -
V gene: TRBV7-8
D gene: -
J gene: TRBJ2-5
CDR3 DNA: TGTGCCAGCAGCTTCCCTACTAGTTTCCAAGAGACCCAGTACTTC
CDR3 protein: CASSFPTSFQETQYF

clone size: many
V gene: TRBV2
D gene: -
J gene: TRBJ2-7
CDR3 DNA: TGTGCCAGCAGTGGGATAGGGGTCTACGAGCAGTACTTC
CDR3 protein: CASSGIGVYEQYF

clone size: many
V gene: TRBV6-5
D gene: TRBD1
J gene: TRBJ1-1
CDR3 DNA: TGTGCCAGCAGTTTCGGACAGGATCACACTGAAGCTTTCTTT
CDR3 protein: CASSFGQDHTEAFF